Here is one T cell receptor (beta chain) with its context. Its antigen remains unknown. This specimen comes from a study of T cell responses to AZD1222 COVID-19 vaccine. TCRdb's table, derived via immunoSEQ multiplex PCR, lists solely in-frame clones and lacks some. The data hold around 110,000 clones, with around nine tenths observed a single time. Looked up from germline, CDR1 is SGHRS and CDR2 is YFSETQ. This CDR3 contains 15 residues. V lost 4 bases and J 0 bases, leaving 14 bases between the germline ends. Overall study results and limits: The study identified only five or six AZD1222 recipients as seropositive at baseline. Spike-specific TCR breadth and depth were elevated following two AZD1222 doses.

The sequences come from peripheral blood, collected 28 days after the second AZD1222 dose. The sequence was collected from an adult who received the AZD1222 COVID-19 vaccine. This rearrangement joins TRBV5-1 to TRBJ2-7, with D tentatively TRBD2 (5 bases). The CDR3 sequence: CASSEDWVYSYEQYF. CDR3 nucleotide sequence: TGCGCCAGCAGCGAGGACTGGGTCTACTCCTACGAGCAGTACTTC.